The 14 T cell receptor beta chains listed next were all sequenced from one sample in a study of T cell responses to AZD1222 COVID-19 vaccine. Some clones are missing from TCRdb's copy, which holds only in-frame ones; the method was immunoSEQ multiplex PCR. The sample carries about 160,000 clones, 92% recorded once. The material sequenced was peripheral blood, taken on day 0 of MenACWY control vaccination. The receptor source for this set is an adult in good health.

The chain carries TRBV7-9 and TRBJ2-5, with 8 bases identical to TRBD2. The germline V gene encodes CDR1 SEHNR and CDR2 FQNEAQ (reference sequence). The CDR3 is 15 residues long. V lost 6 bases to trimming and J lost 0 bases; unmatched junction nucleotides: 6. Here the CDR3 reads CASRAGGEYQETQYF. Here the CDR3 DNA reads TGTGCCAGCAGGGCGGGAGGCGAGTACCAAGAGACCCAGTACTTC.

This clone was recorded once. The gene calls are TRBV14 and TRBJ2-2; unclear D gene. CDR3 length: 14 residues. V dropped 4 bases and J dropped 0 bases, with 6 bases sitting between them. The V gene's germline CDR1 is SGHDN and CDR2 FVKESK. CDR3 residues: CASSPNTNTGELFF. As DNA, the CDR3 is TGTGCCAGCAGCCCCAATACGAACACCGGGGAGCTGTTTTTT.

This chain links TRBV4-3 with TRBJ2-7; D call uncertain. The CDR3 extends over 15 amino acids. The germline V and J ends were trimmed by 2 bases and 2 bases, with 13 bases remaining between them. CDR1 LGHNA and CDR2 YSLEER come from the germline V gene. CDR3 sequence reads: CASSQPFLRTYEQYF. CDR3 nucleotides: TGCGCCAGCAGCCAACCTTTCTTGCGGACCTACGAGCAGTACTTC.

This chain joins TRBV23-1 and TRBJ1-2; D remains ambiguous. TRBV23-1 is marked as an open reading frame, function uncertain. This CDR3 has 16 amino acids. V was shortened by 8 bases and J by 8 bases, with 27 bases between the two germline ends. The CDR3 region has the DNA TGCGCCAGCGGCACCCTGAGGCGGGGAAATTGGCAAGGCTACACCTTC. Its translation: CASGTLRRGNWQGYTF.

The V and J genes are TRBV24-1 and TRBJ2-3; D is uncertain. The CDR3 length is 14 residues. CDR1 is KGHDR and CDR2 is SFDVKD in the germline V gene. Trimming cost V 0 bases and J 7 bases, with 10 bases left between them. In DNA form, the CDR3 reads TGTGCCACCAGTGATTTGCAAGGTTCCAATACGCAGTATTTT. Encoded protein: CATSDLQGSNTQYF.

This rearrangement joins TRBV27 to TRBJ2-4; D perhaps matches TRBD1 (6 bases). The germline CDR1 and CDR2 sequences are MNHEY and SMNVEV (reference sequence). CDR3 length equals 15 residues. Trimming took 6 bases from V and 0 from J, leaving 12 bases between them. The CDR3 coding sequence is TGTGCCAGCAGAAGGGGGTCTCTAGCCAAAAACATTCAGTACTTC. Translated, it gives CASRRGSLAKNIQYF.

This sequence joins TRBV5-6 and TRBJ1-2, with TRBD1 matching 10 bases. This CDR3 has 15 amino acids. Germline V gene sequence: CDR1 SGHDT, CDR2 YYEEEE. J gave up 1 base and V 4 bases, and 4 bases lay outside the gene matches. The CDR3 nucleotides read TGTGCCAGCAGCCGTTGGGACAGGGGTAACTATGGCTACACCTTC. This sequence encodes CASSRWDRGNYGYTF.

The CDR3 DNA follows: TGTGCCATCAGTGAGTCGGGTCACCCCGGGACAGGGAAAACTGAAGCTTTCTTT. The encoded protein is CAISESGHPGTGKTEAFF. The chain joins TRBV10-3 to TRBJ1-1, with TRBD1 matching 9 bases. The CDR3 extends over 18 amino acids. Per germline, CDR1 ENHRY and CDR2 SYGVKD. Trimming took 0 bases from V and 5 from J; bases not matched to a gene: 13.

J is TRBJ2-1 and V is TRBV27; perhaps TRBD2 as D (6 bases). The CDR3 extends over 16 amino acids. CDR1 and CDR2 (germline): MNHEY, SMNVEV (reference sequence). V was trimmed by 0 bases and J by 5 bases, leaving 14 bases between them. This chain's CDR3 is CASSLSGTPMDNEQFF. The CDR3, as DNA: TGTGCCAGCAGTTTATCGGGGACTCCTATGGACAATGAGCAGTTCTTC.

This clone appeared once. The genes are TRBV7-2 and TRBJ2-7; 14 bases are shared with TRBD2. Germline loops: CDR1 SGHTA, CDR2 FQGNSA. J lost 3 bases, V lost 5 bases, and 3 bases had no gene match. The CDR3 has 15 amino acids. CDR3 sequence: CASSTGLAGGYEQYF. CDR3 in DNA: TGTGCCAGCAGCACAGGACTAGCGGGAGGCTACGAGCAGTACTTC.

For the CDR3, the DNA is TGTGCCAGCAGCCGCCAGATCCCGGACGACGAGCAGTACTTC. Its translation: CASSRQIPDDEQYF. The V and J genes are TRBV14 and TRBJ2-7; D unclear. The CDR3 length is 14 residues. Germline values: CDR1 SGHDN, CDR2 FVKESK. Trimming took 4 bases from V and 5 from J, leaving 15 bases between them.

The chain employs TRBV27 and TRBJ1-2; a weak D match, TRBD1 (6 bases). CDR3 length: 15 residues. V lost 6 bases and J 5 bases, leaving 19 bases between the germline ends. The germline V gene encodes CDR1 MNHEY and CDR2 SMNVEV (reference sequence). CDR3 sequence (DNA): TGTGCCAGCAGCGCCTACCGGGACACCAAATATGGCTACACCTTC. Amino acid sequence: CASSAYRDTKYGYTF.

The gene calls are TRBV6-5 and TRBJ2-1; either TRBD1 or TRBD2 may supply D (6 bases each). The CDR3 has 14 amino acids. V shed 6 bases and J shed 9 bases, with 18 bases lying between them. CDR1 is MNHEY and CDR2 is SVGAGI in the germline V gene. CDR3 region: CASRRGDGPSEQFF. The CDR3 nucleotides are TGTGCCAGCAGGAGGGGGGACGGGCCTAGTGAGCAGTTCTTC.

The gene calls are TRBV9 and TRBJ1-2; D gene unclear. The CDR3 totals 14 residues. V lost 4 bases and J 2 bases, leaving 12 bases between the germline ends. The germline V gene encodes CDR1 SGDLS and CDR2 YYNGEE. The CDR3 protein is CASSQEGSNYGYTF. CDR3 nucleotide sequence: TGTGCCAGCAGCCAGGAGGGCAGCAACTATGGCTACACCTTC. The whole variable domain, remainder taken from reference TRBV9 and TRBJ1-2, is DSGVTQTPKHLITATGQRVTLRCSPRSGDLSVYWYQQSLDQGLQFLIQYYNGEERAKGNILERFSAQQFPDLHSELNLSSLELGDSALYFCASSQEGSNYGYTFGSGTRLTVV.